These T cell receptor beta chains were read from a single sample in a study of control samples from healthy donors and cancer patients. Sequencing used immunoSEQ multiplex PCR; TCRdb keeps in-frame clones, though not all of them. The repertoire includes about 190,000 clones, 90% to 95% of them detected once, and around 1.6% sits in the top ten. The sequenced sample was blood. The receptor source for this set is a young man in good health. CDR3s include the opening cysteine and the closing phenylalanine or tryptophan. Each record gives: J gene, D gene, clone size, V gene, CDR3 DNA, CDR3 protein. A D gene is named only where the DNA matches it firmly. Size is omitted from some rows. Given values are once, few, many or a class for expanded clones.

J gene: TRBJ2-3; D gene: -; clone size: -; V gene: TRBV29-1; CDR3 DNA: TGCAGCGTCTCAGGGACAGATACGCAGTATTTT; CDR3 protein: CSVSGTDTQYF
J gene: TRBJ1-6; D gene: TRBD1; clone size: -; V gene: TRBV5-1; CDR3 DNA: TGCGCCAGCAGCTTGACAGGGGGAGAAGCGAACAATTCACCCCTCCACTTT; CDR3 protein: CASSLTGGEANNSPLHF
J gene: TRBJ2-5; D gene: TRBD2; clone size: -; V gene: TRBV2; CDR3 DNA: TGTGCCAGCAGTGGTTGGACTAGCGGGGGGGCCATAGAGACCCAGTACTTC; CDR3 protein: CASSGWTSGGAIETQYF
J gene: TRBJ2-1; D gene: TRBD2; clone size: -; V gene: TRBV11-2; CDR3 DNA: TGTGCCAGCAGCTCAGGGACTAGCGGCTCCTACAATGAGCAGTTCTTC; CDR3 protein: CASSSGTSGSYNEQFF
J gene: TRBJ2-7; D gene: TRBD2; clone size: -; V gene: TRBV27; CDR3 DNA: TGTGCCAGCAGTAGCGGGGGGAGGTACGAGCAGTACTTC; CDR3 protein: CASSSGGRYEQYF
J gene: TRBJ2-3; D gene: -; clone size: -; V gene: TRBV5-6; CDR3 DNA: TGTGCCAGCAGCTTGCCGACGAGTAGCACAGATACGCAGTATTTT; CDR3 protein: CASSLPTSSTDTQYF
J gene: TRBJ2-7; D gene: TRBD1; clone size: -; V gene: TRBV4-1; CDR3 DNA: TGCGCCAGCAGCCTTACCCCCGGGACAGGGGGAGAGCAGTACTTC; CDR3 protein: CASSLTPGTGGEQYF
J gene: TRBJ2-3; D gene: -; clone size: -; V gene: TRBV10-3; CDR3 DNA: TGTGCCATCACCCCCGAAGGGGCTAGCACAGATACGCAGTATTTT; CDR3 protein: CAITPEGASTDTQYF
J gene: TRBJ2-3; D gene: TRBD1; clone size: -; V gene: TRBV5-1; CDR3 DNA: TGCGCCAGCAGCTTAAGGACAGGGGGCTACACAGATACGCAGTATTTT; CDR3 protein: CASSLRTGGYTDTQYF
J gene: TRBJ1-2; D gene: TRBD1; clone size: once; V gene: TRBV9; CDR3 DNA: TGTGCCAGCAGCGTAGCGCAGGGGGCGTACTATGGCTACACCTTC; CDR3 protein: CASSVAQGAYYGYTF